Here is one T cell receptor (beta chain) with its context. Antigen unknown. This entry is derived from a study of T cell responses to AZD1222 COVID-19 vaccine. Produced via immunoSEQ multiplex PCR; TCRdb's table is partial and in-frame only. The profile shows roughly 120,000 clones, approximately 85% of them singletons. Per germline, CDR1 MNHEY and CDR2 SMNVEV (reference sequence). V dropped 6 bases and J dropped 1; count of bases not matched to a gene: 7. The CDR3 sequence is 16 residues long. Study findings and constraints: No day 14 peak samples; only post-peak repertoires were characterized. The span of vaccine-associated CD4 TCRs extended across spike, with dominance at 160-218 and 743-854.

J is TRBJ2-2 and V is TRBV27, with 8 bases matching TRBD2. The sequence came from an adult in good health. The specimen comprised peripheral blood, sampled on day 0 of AZD1222 vaccination. CDR3 bases: TGTGCCAGCAGAGCAGCGGGAGTAAGGAACACCGGGGAGCTGTTTTTT. This sequence encodes CASRAAGVRNTGELFF.